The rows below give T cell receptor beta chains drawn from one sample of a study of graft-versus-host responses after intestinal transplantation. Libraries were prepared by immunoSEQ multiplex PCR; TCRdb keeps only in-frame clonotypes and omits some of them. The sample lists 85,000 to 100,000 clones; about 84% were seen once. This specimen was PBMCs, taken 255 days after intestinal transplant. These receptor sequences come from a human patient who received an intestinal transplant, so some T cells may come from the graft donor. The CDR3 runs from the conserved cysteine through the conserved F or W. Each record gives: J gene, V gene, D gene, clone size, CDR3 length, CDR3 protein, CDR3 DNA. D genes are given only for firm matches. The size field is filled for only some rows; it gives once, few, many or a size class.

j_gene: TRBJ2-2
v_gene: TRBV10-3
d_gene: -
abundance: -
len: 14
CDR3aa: CAIRGARDTGELFF
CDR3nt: TGTGCCATCAGAGGGGCCAGGGACACCGGGGAGCTGTTTTTT

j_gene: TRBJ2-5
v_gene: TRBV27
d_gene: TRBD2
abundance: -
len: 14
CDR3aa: CASSTVAGLETQYF
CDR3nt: TGTGCCAGCAGTACCGTAGCGGGGTTAGAGACCCAGTACTTC

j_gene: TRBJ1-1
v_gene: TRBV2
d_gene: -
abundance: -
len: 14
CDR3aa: CASIREEGNTEAFF
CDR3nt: TGTGCCAGCATCAGGGAAGAGGGGAACACTGAAGCTTTCTTT

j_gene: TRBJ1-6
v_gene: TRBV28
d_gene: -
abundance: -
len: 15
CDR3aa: CASSARGANNSPLHF
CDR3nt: TGTGCCAGCAGTGCGAGAGGGGCCAATAATTCACCCCTCCACTTT

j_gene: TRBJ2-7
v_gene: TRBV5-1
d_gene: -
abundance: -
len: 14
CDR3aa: CASSLGTGAGEQYF
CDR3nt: TGCGCCAGCAGCTTGGGGACGGGAGCGGGCGAGCAGTACTTC

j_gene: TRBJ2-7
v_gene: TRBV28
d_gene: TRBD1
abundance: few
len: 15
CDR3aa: CASSLWGQGDYEQYF
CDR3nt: TGTGCCAGCAGTTTATGGGGGCAGGGGGACTACGAGCAGTACTTC

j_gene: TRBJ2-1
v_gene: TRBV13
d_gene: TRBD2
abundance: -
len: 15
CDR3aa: CASSFSGRPYNEQFF
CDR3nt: TGTGCCAGCAGCTTTTCCGGGAGGCCCTACAATGAGCAGTTCTTC

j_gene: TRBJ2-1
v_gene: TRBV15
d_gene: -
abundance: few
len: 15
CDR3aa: CATSRANEGGDEQFF
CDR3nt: TGTGCCACCAGCAGAGCGAATGAGGGCGGCGATGAGCAGTTCTTC

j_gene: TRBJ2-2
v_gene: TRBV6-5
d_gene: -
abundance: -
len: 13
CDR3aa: CASSYSGSGELFF
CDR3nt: TGTGCCAGCAGTTACTCGGGGTCCGGGGAGCTGTTTTTT

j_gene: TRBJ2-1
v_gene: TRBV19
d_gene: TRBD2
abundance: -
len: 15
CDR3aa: CASSWTSGRANEQFF
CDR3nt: TGTGCCAGTAGTTGGACTAGCGGGAGGGCCAATGAGCAGTTCTTC

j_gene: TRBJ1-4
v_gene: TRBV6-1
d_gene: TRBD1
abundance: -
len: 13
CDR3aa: CATATGVNEKLFF
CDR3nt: TGTGCCACAGCGACAGGGGTAAATGAAAAACTGTTTTTT

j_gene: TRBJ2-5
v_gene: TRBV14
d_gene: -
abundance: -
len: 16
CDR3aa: CASSQGGRGRVETQYF
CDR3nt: TGTGCCAGCAGCCAAGGGGGTAGAGGGAGAGTGGAGACCCAGTACTTC

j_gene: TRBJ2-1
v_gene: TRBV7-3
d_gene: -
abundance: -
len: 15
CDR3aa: CASSSPGTADNEQFF
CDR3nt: TGTGCCAGCAGCTCCCCCGGGACGGCAGACAATGAGCAGTTCTTC

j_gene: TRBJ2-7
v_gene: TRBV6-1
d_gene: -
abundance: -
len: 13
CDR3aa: CASHPLDSGKQYF
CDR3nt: TGTGCCAGCCACCCATTAGACAGCGGTAAGCAGTACTTC

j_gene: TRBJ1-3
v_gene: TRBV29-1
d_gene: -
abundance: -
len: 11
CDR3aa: CSVEEGYTIYF
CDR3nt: TGCAGCGTTGAAGAGGGGTACACCATATATTTT